This note documents a single TCR beta chain sequence. The data are from a study of blood T cell repertoires in COVID-19. Sequenced by immunoSEQ multiplex PCR; TCRdb stores in-frame clones only, minus some. The table records 200,000 to 250,000 clones, about 86% of them present only once. Sequencing was carried out using PBMCs or T cells enriched from blood (not recorded which). The TCR comes from a woman in her forties or fifties in a cohort exposed to, infected with or recovered from COVID-19 (not recorded which).

CDR3 nucleotides: TGTGCCAGCAGCACCCGACAGGGAATAAGCTATGGCTACACCTTC. Translating gives CASSTRQGISYGYTF. The genes are TRBV7-2 and TRBJ1-2; 7 bases match TRBD1. V shed 5 bases and J 4 bases; nucleotides not matched to a gene: 10. The CDR3 totals 15 residues. Per the germline V gene, CDR1 is SGHTA and CDR2 is FQGNSA.